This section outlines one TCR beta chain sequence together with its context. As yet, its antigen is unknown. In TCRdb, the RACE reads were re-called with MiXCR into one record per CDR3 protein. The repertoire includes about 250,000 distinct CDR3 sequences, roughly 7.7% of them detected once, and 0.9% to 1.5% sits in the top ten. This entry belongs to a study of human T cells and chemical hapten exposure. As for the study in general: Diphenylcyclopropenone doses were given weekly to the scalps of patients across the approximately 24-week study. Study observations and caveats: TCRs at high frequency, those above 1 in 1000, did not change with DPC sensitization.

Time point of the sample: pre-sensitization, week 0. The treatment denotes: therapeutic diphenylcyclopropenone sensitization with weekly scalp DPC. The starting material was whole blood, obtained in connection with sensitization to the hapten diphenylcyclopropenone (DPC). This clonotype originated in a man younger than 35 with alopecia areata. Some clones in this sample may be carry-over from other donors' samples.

The CDR3 loop reads CASGFTSTDTQYF. In DNA form, the CDR3 reads TGTGCCAGCGGCTTTACTAGCACAGATACGCAGTATTTT. The chain carries TRBV9 and TRBJ2-3; D unclear. The CDR3 has 13 amino acids. Trimming took 7 bases from V and 0 from J, leaving 9 bases between them. Germline loops: CDR1 SGDLS, CDR2 YYNGEE.